Sequencing of this T cell receptor beta chain was carried out in a study of spatial heterogeneity in lung cancer. The study's findings and limits: Tumoral mutation counts were tracked by counts of expanded intratumoral alpha and beta TCRs.

Time point noted: sample taken at primary tumor resection. Donors were fewer than 90 untreated early-stage non-small cell lung cancer patients. The authors sequenced whole RNA from tumor, nontumor lung or frozen PBMC without sorting. This clonotype was observed many times. What it binds is not known. Germline V gene sequence: CDR1 SNHLY, CDR2 FYNNEI. The germline V and J ends were trimmed by 1 base and 4 bases, with 11 bases remaining between them. This CDR3 spans 15 amino acids. TCR cDNA molecules each had a unique molecular identifier. One entry per CDR3 protein results from TCRdb running MiXCR on the 5' RACE reads. The sample records about 4,200 distinct CDR3 sequences, over 6% being singletons.

The clonotype comes from a male donor with early-stage non-small cell lung cancer. The sample in question was lung tumor tissue, obtained at surgery. The chain carries TRBV2 and TRBJ2-1, with D hard to call. For the CDR3, the DNA is TGTGCCAGCAGTGAAGGGGCGCCACGATACAATGAGCAGTTCTTC. Translation: CASSEGAPRYNEQFF.